The clone carrying this T cell receptor beta chain came up many times. Its antigen is still unknown. The V gene's germline CDR1 is SEHNR and CDR2 FQNEAQ (reference sequence). Trimming pared 8 bases from V and 9 bases from J, leaving 20 bases between. CDR3 length: 14 residues. These data come from a study of spatial heterogeneity in lung cancer. Study in general: Matched bulk RNA-seq yielded a T cell transcriptional module score. Counts of TCR transcripts in tumor regions correlated strongly with that score. Overall study findings and caveats: The study estimated 6% to 9% alpha and about 12% beta chain coverage of tumor T cells. The number of expanded tumor alpha and beta chains correlated with mutation number.

TCRdb re-analysed the 5' RACE reads in MiXCR, keeping a single row per CDR3 protein. The repertoire holds 20,000 to 25,000 distinct CDR3 sequences, with 2.8% as singletons. Time point in this sample: sample taken at primary tumor resection. The study sequenced unsorted whole RNA from tumor, nontumor lung or frozen PBMC. The chain recombines TRBV7-9 with TRBJ2-1; TRBD1 or TRBD2 may be the D gene (5 bases each). The sequence came from a male donor with early-stage non-small cell lung cancer. The sample was lung tumor tissue, taken at surgery. CDR3 loop: CASGGRRLVFEQFF. CDR3 coding DNA: TGTGCCAGCGGGGGAAGGCGACTGGTTTTTGAGCAGTTCTTC.